This paragraph covers one T cell receptor (beta chain) sequence. The antigen remains undetermined. The sample is drawn from a study of CXCR3-negative and CXCR3-positive naive CD8 T cells. Overall study findings and caveats: Diversity was high in both naive subsets and much lower in memory cells.

This CDR3 comprises 13 residues. Germline loops: CDR1 SQVTM, CDR2 ANQGSEA. UMI-labeled 5' RACE yielded the TRB cDNA libraries. TCRdb re-called the 5' RACE reads and gives one entry per CDR3 protein, without DNA. This listing includes 90,000 to 95,000 distinct CDR3 sequences. The rearrangement uses TRBV29-1 and TRBJ2-5; with no DNA, the TCRdb D assignment of TRBD1 cannot be verified. This TCR was recovered from a human donor in good health. Some clones in this sample may be carry-over from other donors' samples. Material for sequencing was naive CXCR3- CD8+ T cells from blood. Subset of the sample: CD45RO-CCR7+CD27+CD95- naive CD8+ T cells lacking CXCR3 (TNR3-). CDR3 sequence reads: CSVLKGVEETQYF.